This T cell receptor (beta chain) was recovered during a study of T cell clones after liver transplantation. On the study more broadly: Standard immunosuppression, with no induction, continued until 12-24 months after transplant.

Study-wide results and limits: Donor-reactive sequences fell more than third party-reactive ones, suggesting partial deletion. The donor-reactive repertoire was only partly measurable in two subjects, lacking donor cells. Post-transplant, graft-donor-reactive CD4 TCRbeta sequences in blood dropped significantly in most of the 8 subjects.

The assay was immunoSEQ multiplex PCR, and TCRdb's table has in-frame clones only and misses some. The table lists some 80,000 clones, approximately 80% of them singletons. V dropped 4 bases and J dropped 1 base, with 13 bases sitting between them. The CDR3 has 15 amino acids. Germline CDR1 is SQVTM and CDR2 is ANQGSEA. As for this clone: Its antigen is as yet unknown.

The TCR was taken from a human patient who received a liver transplant. Some T cells may be the graft donor's. The chain joins TRBV29-1 to TRBJ2-2, with D perhaps matching TRBD2 (6 bases). The sequencing used CD4+ T cells from blood, collected less than 50 months after liver transplant. CDR3 amino acids: CSVARERGNTGELFF. The CDR3 DNA reads as TGCAGCGTTGCTCGGGAGAGGGGGAACACCGGGGAGCTGTTTTTT.